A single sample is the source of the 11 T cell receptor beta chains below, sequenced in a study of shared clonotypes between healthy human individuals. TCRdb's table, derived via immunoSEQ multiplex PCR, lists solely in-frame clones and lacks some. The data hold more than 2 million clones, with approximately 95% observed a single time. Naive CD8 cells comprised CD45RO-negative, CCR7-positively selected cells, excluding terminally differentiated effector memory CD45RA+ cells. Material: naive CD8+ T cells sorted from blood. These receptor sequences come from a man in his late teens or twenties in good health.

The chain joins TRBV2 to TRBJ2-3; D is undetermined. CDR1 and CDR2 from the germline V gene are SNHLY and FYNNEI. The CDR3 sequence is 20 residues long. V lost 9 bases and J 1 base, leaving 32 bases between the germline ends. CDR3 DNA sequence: TGTGCCAGTTTCCTTACCGGGTCAGAAGGCCTAAGGCAGGGCACAGATACGCAGTATTTT. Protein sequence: CASFLTGSEGLRQGTDTQYF. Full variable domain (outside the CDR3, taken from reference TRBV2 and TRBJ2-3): EPEVTQTPSHQVTQMGQEVILRCVPISNHLYFYWYRQILGQKVEFLVSFYNNEISEKSEIFDDQFSVERPDGSNFTLKIRSTKLEDSAMYFCASFLTGSEGLRQGTDTQYFGPGTRLTVL.

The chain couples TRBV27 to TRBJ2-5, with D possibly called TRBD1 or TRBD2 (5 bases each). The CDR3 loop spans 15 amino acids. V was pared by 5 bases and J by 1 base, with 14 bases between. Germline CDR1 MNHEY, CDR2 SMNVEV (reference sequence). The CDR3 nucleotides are TGTGCCAGCAGTAGAGCCGGGACCCTCCAAGAGACCCAGTACTTC. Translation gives CASSRAGTLQETQYF.

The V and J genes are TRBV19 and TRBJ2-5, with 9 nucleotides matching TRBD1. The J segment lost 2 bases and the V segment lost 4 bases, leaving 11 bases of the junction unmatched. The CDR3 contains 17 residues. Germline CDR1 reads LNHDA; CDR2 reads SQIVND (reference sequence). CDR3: CASSKTGGQGWQETQYF. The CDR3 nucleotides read TGTGCCAGTAGTAAAACAGGGGGCCAAGGGTGGCAAGAGACCCAGTACTTC.

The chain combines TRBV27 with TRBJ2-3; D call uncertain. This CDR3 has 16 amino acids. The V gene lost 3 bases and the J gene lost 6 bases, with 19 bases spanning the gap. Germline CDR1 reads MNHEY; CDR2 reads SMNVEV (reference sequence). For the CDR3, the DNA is TGTGCCAGCAGTTTCCTCTATAGGGCTCCCTCGGATACGCAGTATTTT. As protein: CASSFLYRAPSDTQYF.

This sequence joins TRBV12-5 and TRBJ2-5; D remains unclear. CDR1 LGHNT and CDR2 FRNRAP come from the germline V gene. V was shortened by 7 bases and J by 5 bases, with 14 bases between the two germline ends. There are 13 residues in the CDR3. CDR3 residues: CASATAPHETQYF. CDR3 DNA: TGTGCTAGTGCGACCGCGCCCCACGAGACCCAGTACTTC.

This CDR3 reads CASSQGTSVLPYEQYF. The CDR3 DNA sequence: TGCGCCAGCAGCCAAGGGACTAGCGTTCTCCCCTACGAGCAGTACTTC. This chain uses TRBV4-3 with TRBJ2-7; 9 bases match TRBD2. Germline V gives CDR1 LGHNA, CDR2 YSLEER. Germline trimming cut 1 base from V and 2 bases from J; bases unmatched to any gene: 6. CDR3 length equals 16 residues.

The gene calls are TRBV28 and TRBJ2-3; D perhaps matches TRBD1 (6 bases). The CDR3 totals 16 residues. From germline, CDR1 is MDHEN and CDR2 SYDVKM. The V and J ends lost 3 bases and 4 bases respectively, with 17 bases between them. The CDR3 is CASSFPTGTIADTQYF. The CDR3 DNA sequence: TGTGCCAGCAGTTTCCCTACAGGGACGATCGCAGATACGCAGTATTTT.

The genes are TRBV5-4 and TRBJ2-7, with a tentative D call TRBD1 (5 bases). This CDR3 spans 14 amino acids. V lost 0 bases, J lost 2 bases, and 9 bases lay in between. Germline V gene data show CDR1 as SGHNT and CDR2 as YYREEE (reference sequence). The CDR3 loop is CASSLEGRAYEQYF. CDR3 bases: TGTGCCAGCAGCTTGGAGGGCAGGGCCTACGAGCAGTACTTC.

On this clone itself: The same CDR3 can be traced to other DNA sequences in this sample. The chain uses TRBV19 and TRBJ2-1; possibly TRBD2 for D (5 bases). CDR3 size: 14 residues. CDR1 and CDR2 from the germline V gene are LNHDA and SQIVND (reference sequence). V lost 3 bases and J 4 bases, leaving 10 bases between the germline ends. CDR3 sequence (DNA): TGTGCCAGTAGTATCAGGACTGGGTACAATGAGCAGTTCTTC. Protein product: CASSIRTGYNEQFF.

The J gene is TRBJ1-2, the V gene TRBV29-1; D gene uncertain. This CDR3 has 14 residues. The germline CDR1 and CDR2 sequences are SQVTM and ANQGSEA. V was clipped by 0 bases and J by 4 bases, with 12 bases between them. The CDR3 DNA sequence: TGCAGCGTTGAAGATGCGGGAGCAGCCTATGGCTACACCTTC. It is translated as CSVEDAGAAYGYTF.

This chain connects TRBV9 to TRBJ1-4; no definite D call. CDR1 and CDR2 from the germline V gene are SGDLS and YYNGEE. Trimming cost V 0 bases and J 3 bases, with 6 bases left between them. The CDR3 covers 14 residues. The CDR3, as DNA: TGTGCCAGCAGCGTAGGGTCCCCTAATGAAAAACTGTTTTTT. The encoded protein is CASSVGSPNEKLFF.